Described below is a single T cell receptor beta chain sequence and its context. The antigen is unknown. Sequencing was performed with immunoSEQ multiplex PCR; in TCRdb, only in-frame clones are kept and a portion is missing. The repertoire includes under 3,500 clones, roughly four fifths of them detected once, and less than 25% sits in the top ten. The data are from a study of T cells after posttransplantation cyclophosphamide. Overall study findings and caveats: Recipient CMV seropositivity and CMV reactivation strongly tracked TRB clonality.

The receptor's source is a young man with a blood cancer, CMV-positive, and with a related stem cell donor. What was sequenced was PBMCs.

The CDR3 DNA follows: TGTGCCAGCAGTTCGACTGGGACAGGGTACTATGGCTACACCTTC. This translates into CASSSTGTGYYGYTF. The chain links TRBV27 to TRBJ1-2, with 9 bases aligning to TRBD1. The junction had 6 bases not matched to a gene; V was cut back by 4 bases and J by 3 bases. Germline V gives CDR1 MNHEY, CDR2 SMNVEV (reference sequence). The length of the CDR3 is 15 residues.